This TCR beta chain was identified in a study of vaccination effects on CD4 cells after COVID-19. Study information: Researchers obtained post-vaccine samples at a median of 72 days past the second dose.

In germline, CDR1 is KGHSH, CDR2 LQKENI. V dropped 3 bases and J dropped 6 bases, with 21 bases sitting between them. The CDR3 contains 16 residues. On this clone itself: Its antigen is as yet unknown.

General study results and limits: Vaccine- and infection-induced clones showed marked clonal contraction late following vaccination.

ViraFEST expansion of antigen-specific CD4+ T cells with viral peptide pools preceded sequencing. Isolation of CD4+ T cells took place after about 10 days of culture. Vaccine administered to participants consisted of two doses of either BNT162b2 or mRNA-1273. Each vaccine recipient was nucleocapsid antibody negative and had no prior SARS-CoV-2 infection. Every well housed approximately 2.2 million PBMC, which grew in culture alongside around 9.9 IU/ml IL-2 and roughly 9.8 ug/ml peptides. TCRdb keeps only in-frame clones here, not all; method: immunoSEQ multiplex PCR. Here the sample spans tens of thousands of clones, approximately 64% being singletons.

The source of this sequence is a human donor who received a COVID-19 vaccine. The sequenced sample was CD4+ T cells from PBMCs cultured with SARS-CoV-2 spike peptides, obtained after COVID-19 vaccination. The V and J genes are TRBV18 and TRBJ2-7; perhaps TRBD1 as D (5 bases). Here the CDR3 reads CASSPQPSDSISEQYF. The CDR3 nucleotides read TGTGCCAGCTCACCGCAACCCTCTGACAGTATCTCCGAGCAGTACTTC.